This T cell receptor (beta chain) was sequenced in a study of cytomegalovirus exposure and HLA in healthy donors. With regard to this clone: The antigen remains undetermined.

Study-wide results and caveats: In a later analysis, parvovirus B19, influenza, CMV and Epstein-Barr virus appeared linked to several top co-occurrence clusters.

PCR used 60 Vbeta primers and 13 Jbeta primers. Libraries were prepared by immunoSEQ multiplex PCR; TCRdb keeps only in-frame clonotypes and omits some of them. This sample has under 200,000 clones; 84% occur once, and the top ten carry more than 1.5%. There are 16 residues in the CDR3. The J segment lost 11 bases and the V segment lost 3 bases, leaving 15 bases of the junction unmatched. Germline assignment: CDR1 SGDLS and CDR2 YYNGEE. Sequencing was carried out using PBMCs. The chain is built from TRBV9 and TRBJ2-3, with TRBD2 matching 10 bases. The receptor was isolated from a man younger than 35 in good health and CMV-seronegative. The CDR3 loop is CASSGRLAGVLGVQYF. CDR3 coding DNA: TGTGCCAGCAGCGGGAGGCTAGCGGGAGTCCTAGGGGTGCAGTATTTT.